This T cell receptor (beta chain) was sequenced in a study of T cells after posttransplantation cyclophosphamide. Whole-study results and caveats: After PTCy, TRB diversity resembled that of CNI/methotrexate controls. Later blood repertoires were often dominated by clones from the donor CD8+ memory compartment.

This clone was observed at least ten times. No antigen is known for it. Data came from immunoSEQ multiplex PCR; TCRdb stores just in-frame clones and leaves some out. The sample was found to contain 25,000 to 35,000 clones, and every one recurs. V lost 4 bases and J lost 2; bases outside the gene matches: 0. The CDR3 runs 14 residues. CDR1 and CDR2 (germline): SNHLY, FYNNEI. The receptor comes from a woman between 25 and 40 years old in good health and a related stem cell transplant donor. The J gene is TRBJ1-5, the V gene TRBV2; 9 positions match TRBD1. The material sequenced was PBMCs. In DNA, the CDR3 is TGTGCCAGCAGTGGACAGGGGGGCAATCAGCCCCAGCATTTT. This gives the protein CASSGQGGNQPQHF.